This TCR beta chain derives from a study of neurological immune-mediated disorders. Study as a whole: The 35 or so multiple sclerosis patients comprised some 30 relapsing-remitting and 3 secondary progressive cases.

This clonotype has at least ten counts. What it binds is not known. The CDR3 spans 15 residues. V was trimmed by 0 bases and J by 4 bases, leaving 12 bases between them. The germline gives CDR1 SGHRS, CDR2 YFSETQ. Study-level findings and limits: Across subjects, expanded clones had no CDR3 amino acid sequences in common, pointing to private repertoires in all groups. Among 34 multiple sclerosis patients, 18 had repertoires that phylogenetic grouping placed in one related-CDR3 cluster, a possible signature.

The cDNA was generated by 5'RACE with 10-nucleotide random UMIs. TCRdb reanalysed the 5' RACE reads using MiXCR and keeps one entry per CDR3 protein. The table lists tens of thousands of distinct CDR3 sequences, roughly 3.2% of them singletons, with around 3.1% in the top ten. The V call is TRBV5-1, the J call TRBJ2-3, with D possibly being TRBD2 (6 bases). The source is a woman aged 25 to 39 with multiple sclerosis. The specimen was PBMCs. The chain's CDR3 is CASSLEGAGADTQYF. CDR3 DNA: TGCGCCAGCAGCTTGGAAGGAGCGGGCGCAGATACGCAGTATTTT.